Below are 10 T cell receptor beta chains sequenced from a single sample in a study of beta chain features in type 1 diabetes. The isolated RNA, all of it, was reverse transcribed, so expressed TCRB transcripts were what got sequenced. Profiling relied on immunoSEQ multiplex PCR, and the TCRdb table lists in-frame clones only, not all of them. This table holds 200,000 to 250,000 clones, about 70% found once. Sequenced: naive CD4+ T cells from blood. Every receptor here comes from a man aged 25 to 40 in good health.

This clone appeared a few times. The chain combines TRBV9 with TRBJ2-5; the D is unclear. Trimming pared 3 bases from V and 1 base from J, leaving 7 bases between. CDR1 is SGDLS, CDR2 YYNGEE, per germline. The CDR3 covers 13 residues. CDR3 sequence: CASSGRGQETQYF. DNA of the CDR3: TGTGCCAGCAGCGGTCGAGGCCAAGAGACCCAGTACTTC.

This clone was seen a handful of times. V gene TRBV29-1 combines with J gene TRBJ2-5; D might be TRBD2 (5 bases). Germline V gives CDR1 SQVTM, CDR2 ANQGSEA. The V end was cut by 6 bases, the J end by 0 bases, with 11 bases between. The CDR3 extends over 13 amino acids. CDR3 sequence reads: CSVLRGYQETQYF. CDR3 sequence (DNA): TGCAGCGTGTTGCGAGGGTACCAAGAGACCCAGTACTTC. The full variable domain, rest sourced from reference TRBV29-1 and TRBJ2-5, is SAVISQKPSRDICQRGTSLTIQCQVDSQVTMMFWYRQQPGQSLTLIATANQGSEATYESGFVIDKFPISRPNLTFSTLTVSNMSPEDSSIYLCSVLRGYQETQYFGPGTRLLVL.

J is TRBJ2-1 and V is TRBV27, with TRBD1 matching over 7 bases. Germline CDR1 is MNHEY and CDR2 is SMNVEV (reference sequence). This CDR3 is 11 amino acids long. With 6 bases clipped from V and 15 bases from J, the junction kept 8 bases outside the gene matches. The CDR3 loop is CASSRGQDAFF. The DNA of the CDR3 is TGTGCCAGCAGCCGTGGACAGGACGCGTTCTTC.

J is TRBJ1-1 and V is TRBV29-1; D remains unclear. The germline V gene has CDR1 SQVTM and CDR2 ANQGSEA. The CDR3 is 9 residues long. Trimming took 1 base from V and 12 from J, leaving 6 bases between them. The CDR3 spells CSVEGHSFF. In DNA, the CDR3 is TGCAGCGTTGAAGGACATTCTTTCTTT. The variable domain in full, completed from reference TRBV29-1 and TRBJ1-1, reads SAVISQKPSRDICQRGTSLTIQCQVDSQVTMMFWYRQQPGQSLTLIATANQGSEATYESGFVIDKFPISRPNLTFSTLTVSNMSPEDSSIYLCSVEGHSFFGQGTRLTVV.

This chain links TRBV30 with TRBJ2-3, with D unresolved. Germline V lookup: CDR1 GTSNPN, CDR2 SVGIG (reference sequence). This CDR3 contains 13 residues. Deletions cut 3 bases from V and 6 bases from J, with 13 bases between. The CDR3 DNA sequence: TGTGCCTGGAGGGCCCGTTTCCGGGATACGCAGTATTTT. Protein product: CAWRARFRDTQYF. Combining the CDR3 with reference TRBV30 and TRBJ2-3 gives the whole variable domain SQTIHQWPATLVQPVGSPLSLECTVEGTSNPNLYWYRQAAGRGLQLLFYSVGIGQISSEVPQNLSASRPQDRQFILSSKKLLLSDSGFYLCAWRARFRDTQYFGPGTRLTVL.

This chain uses TRBV9 with TRBJ2-2; unclear D gene. Germline assignment: CDR1 SGDLS and CDR2 YYNGEE. This CDR3 contains 16 residues. The V gene lost 0 bases and the J gene lost 0 bases, with 9 bases spanning the gap. The CDR3 sequence: CASSVDLHANTGELFF. The CDR3 DNA is TGTGCCAGCAGCGTAGACCTGCACGCGAACACCGGGGAGCTGTTTTTT.

A word on this clone: In the same sample, other DNA sequences code for this CDR3. This chain connects TRBV30 to TRBJ1-5, with 9 nucleotides matching TRBD1. The germline V gene has CDR1 GTSNPN and CDR2 SVGIG (reference sequence). V lost 5 bases to trimming and J lost 4 bases; unmatched junction nucleotides: 6. This CDR3 has 14 residues. CDR3 in amino acids: CAWSQGARNQPQHF. CDR3 in DNA: TGTGCCTGGTCACAGGGGGCGAGAAATCAGCCCCAGCATTTT.

The CDR3 DNA reads as TGTGCCAGCGGACAGATGAACACTGAAGCTTTCTTT. Translating gives CASGQMNTEAFF. The chain couples TRBV2 to TRBJ1-1, with a possible D match to TRBD1 (6 bases). Germline assignment: CDR1 SNHLY and CDR2 FYNNEI. The CDR3 is made up of 12 amino acids. V was trimmed by 8 bases and J by 0 bases, leaving 7 bases between them.

The chain is built from TRBV18 and TRBJ2-7; D might be TRBD2 (5 bases). CDR1 KGHSH and CDR2 LQKENI come from the germline V gene. There are 13 residues in the CDR3. Trimming removed 8 bases at V and 6 bases at J, with 17 bases between. As DNA, the CDR3 is TGTGCCAGCGCGGCCTGGACTTCCAGCGAGCAGTACTTC. Its translation: CASAAWTSSEQYF.

This clone was seen more than once but under ten times. The chain combines TRBV30 with TRBJ2-3, with TRBD1 matching over 7 bases. V shed 2 bases, J shed 2 bases, and the junction held 4 bases outside the gene matches. From germline, CDR1 is GTSNPN and CDR2 SVGIG (reference sequence). CDR3 size: 14 residues. CDR3 sequence: CAWSRGQYTDTQYF. CDR3 DNA sequence: TGTGCCTGGAGTCGGGGACAGTACACAGATACGCAGTATTTT.